A single sample is the source of the 23 T cell receptor beta chains below, sequenced in a study of blood T cell repertoires in COVID-19. Clones were read by immunoSEQ multiplex PCR, and TCRdb kept only the in-frame ones, dropping some. The sample holds about 240,000 clones, 85% to 90% seen once. The specimen sequenced was PBMCs or T cells enriched from blood (not recorded which). The receptors here all came from a woman between 25 and 40 years old who had recovered from COVID-19.

The V gene is TRBV28, the J gene TRBJ1-1, with 7 bases matching TRBD1. CDR3 length equals 15 residues. Germline values: CDR1 MDHEN, CDR2 SYDVKM. J gave up 0 bases and V 5 bases, and 6 bases lay outside the gene matches. The CDR3, as DNA: TGTGCCAGCAGTCCAGGGGGGATCATGAACACTGAAGCTTTCTTT. As protein: CASSPGGIMNTEAFF.

The chain links TRBV6-5 to TRBJ1-2; 10 nucleotides line up with TRBD1. Unmatched junction bases numbered 10, after V lost 7 bases and J lost 8 bases. Germline V gene data show CDR1 as MNHEY and CDR2 as SVGAGI. This CDR3 is 14 amino acids long. CDR3 residues: CASNPGQGVRGYTF. The CDR3 DNA sequence: TGTGCCAGCAACCCCGGACAGGGGGTACGGGGCTACACCTTC.

This clone occurred a few times. V gene TRBV27 combines with J gene TRBJ2-7, with D unresolved. Germline V gene sequence: CDR1 MNHEY, CDR2 SMNVEV (reference sequence). The CDR3 has 15 amino acids. Trimming took 8 bases from V and 2 from J, leaving 19 bases between them. DNA of the CDR3: TGTGCCAGCGCTGAGGTCGGTACCATAGCCTACGAGCAGTACTTC. It codes for CASAEVGTIAYEQYF.

This chain uses TRBV19 with TRBJ1-3; 7 bases map to TRBD1. Germline V gene data show CDR1 as LNHDA and CDR2 as SQIVND (reference sequence). The CDR3 length is 16 residues. With 7 bases clipped from V and 2 bases from J, the junction kept 11 bases outside the gene matches. Here the CDR3 DNA reads TGTGCCAGTACCCGCGACAGGGTGATTACTGGAAACACCATATATTTT. Translating it yields CASTRDRVITGNTIYF.

V usage is TRBV5-4 and J usage is TRBJ2-1; D perhaps matches TRBD1 (6 bases). This CDR3 region has 15 residues. Germline-derived CDR1 and CDR2 are SGHNT and YYREEE (reference sequence). V dropped 5 bases and J dropped 5 bases, with 17 bases sitting between them. The CDR3 DNA sequence: TGTGCCAGCAGATCTAACAGGGCGAACGACAATGAGCAGTTCTTC. It yields the protein CASRSNRANDNEQFF.

J is TRBJ2-7 and V is TRBV2; D is unclear. V lost 2 bases and J 0 bases, leaving 5 bases between the germline ends. Germline V CDR1 and CDR2: SNHLY, FYNNEI. This CDR3 spans 13 amino acids. CDR3 loop: CASSELASYEQYF. DNA of the CDR3: TGTGCCAGCAGTGAACTGGCCTCCTACGAGCAGTACTTC.

CDR3 amino acids: CASSPRSDTQYF. The DNA of the CDR3 is TGTGCCAGCAGCCCGCGATCTGATACGCAGTATTTT. This chain connects TRBV21-1 to TRBJ2-3; the table's D call, TRBD2, has no DNA check behind it. TRBV21-1 is labeled a pseudogene. The length of the CDR3 is 12 residues.

J is TRBJ1-2 and V is TRBV25-1, with 9 nucleotides matching TRBD1. The CDR3 loop spans 16 amino acids. The V segment lost 7 bases and the J segment 6 bases; nucleotides outside the gene matches: 15. Germline CDR1 and CDR2: MGHDK and SYGVNS. The chain's CDR3 is CASTGTGSVNGNGYTF. CDR3 nucleotide sequence: TGTGCCAGCACCGGGACAGGGTCGGTTAATGGAAATGGCTACACCTTC.

The chain couples TRBV29-1 to TRBJ2-3, with 8 bases identical to TRBD2. This CDR3 has 15 residues. The J segment lost 3 bases and the V segment lost 1 base, leaving 6 bases of the junction unmatched. Looked up from germline, CDR1 is SQVTM and CDR2 is ANQGSEA. The CDR3 DNA follows: TGCAGCGTTGAAGGCATGAGCGGGAGTACAGATACGCAGTATTTT. Protein: CSVEGMSGSTDTQYF.

DNA of the CDR3: TGTGCCAGCAGCTTGGCACAGGGGGACTATGGCTACACCTTC. This codes for CASSLAQGDYGYTF. This chain links TRBV5-4 with TRBJ1-2; 8 nucleotides match TRBD1. CDR1 SGHNT and CDR2 YYREEE come from the germline V gene (reference sequence). CDR3 length equals 14 residues. V dropped 0 bases and J dropped 3; count of bases not matched to a gene: 1. Together with reference TRBV5-4 and TRBJ1-2, the CDR3 gives the full variable domain: ETGVTQSPTHLIKTRGQQVTLRCSSQSGHNTVSWYQQALGQGPQFIFQYYREEENGRGNFPPRFSGLQFPNYSSELNVNALELDDSALYLCASSLAQGDYGYTFGSGTRLTVV.

This clone was counted once. The V and J genes are TRBV11-2 and TRBJ1-4; no reliable D call. This CDR3 is built from 15 residues. V lost 5 bases to trimming and J lost 8 bases, with 18 bases between them. Looked up from germline, CDR1 is SGHAT and CDR2 is FQNNGV. The CDR3 DNA follows: TGTGCCAGCAGCCCACACCGTTTCGGGAACGAAAAACTGTTTTTT. It is translated as CASSPHRFGNEKLFF.

This clone was recorded only once. The chain employs TRBV19 and TRBJ1-4; 7 bases fit TRBD1. Germline-derived CDR1 and CDR2 are LNHDA and SQIVND (reference sequence). The V segment lost 5 bases and the J segment 5 bases; nucleotides outside the gene matches: 5. The CDR3 sequence is 14 residues long. The CDR3 spells CASSQDRFNEKLFF. In nucleotides, the CDR3 is TGTGCCAGTAGTCAGGACAGGTTCAATGAAAAACTGTTTTTT.

The chain uses TRBV29-1 and TRBJ1-5; TRBD1 agrees at 7 bases. With V trimmed by 6 bases and J by 6 bases, 8 bases remained unmatched. Germline V gene sequence: CDR1 SQVTM, CDR2 ANQGSEA. CDR3 length: 13 residues. Here the CDR3 DNA reads TGCAGCGTCCTGACAGGGCAGGGTCAGCCCCAGCATTTT. Translating it yields CSVLTGQGQPQHF.

This chain joins TRBV21-1 and TRBJ2-5; the table calls TRBD2, which could not be checked here. TRBV21-1 is designated a pseudogene. The CDR3 is made up of 16 amino acids. The CDR3 spells CASSRGLAGGQKTQYF. In DNA form, the CDR3 reads TGTGCCAGCAGCAGAGGACTAGCGGGAGGGCAAAAGACCCAGTACTTC.

The chain links TRBV25-1 to TRBJ2-3; D ambiguous. V lost 7 bases and J 4 bases, leaving 12 bases between the germline ends. CDR1 and CDR2 from the germline V gene are MGHDK and SYGVNS. The CDR3 extends over 13 amino acids. The CDR3 bases are TGTGCCAGCACCTTAGCTGGCTCAGATACGCAGTATTTT. It specifies CASTLAGSDTQYF.

The chain couples TRBV30 to TRBJ2-7, with D perhaps matching TRBD1 (6 bases). CDR3 length: 15 residues. The V end was cut by 2 bases, the J end by 2 bases, with 16 bases between. Germline V gene data show CDR1 as GTSNPN and CDR2 as SVGIG (reference sequence). CDR3 sequence reads: CAWSYDRSGPYEQYF. The CDR3 nucleotides are TGTGCCTGGAGTTACGACAGGTCGGGGCCCTACGAGCAGTACTTC.

This clone has more than one count but fewer than ten. The chain uses TRBV9 and TRBJ1-3; the D is unclear. The CDR3 consists of 17 residues. Germline CDR1 SGDLS, CDR2 YYNGEE. With 0 bases removed from V and 0 bases from J, the gap between germline ends came to 13 bases. CDR3 coding DNA: TGTGCCAGCAGCGTAGGAATCCAGGTCAACTCTGGAAACACCATATATTTT. Amino acids: CASSVGIQVNSGNTIYF.

The CDR3 nucleotides read TGCGCCAGCAGCCCACAAACAGGGGGGGATTCACCCCTCCACTTT. Its translation: CASSPQTGGDSPLHF. The chain is built from TRBV5-1 and TRBJ1-6; 8 nucleotides match TRBD1. Germline CDR1 reads SGHRS; CDR2 reads YFSETQ. The CDR3 has 15 amino acids. J gave up 8 bases and V 4 bases, and 8 bases lay outside the gene matches.

J is TRBJ2-3 and V is TRBV6-2 or TRBV6-3; D ambiguous. This CDR3 comprises 14 residues. V was pared by 2 bases and J by 0 bases, with 6 bases between. The V gene's germline CDR1 is MNHEY and CDR2 SVGEGT. The CDR3 reads CASSYRTSTDTQYF. In nucleotides, the CDR3 is TGTGCCAGCAGTTACCGTACTAGCACAGATACGCAGTATTTT.

The chain joins TRBV27 to TRBJ2-1; D is unresolved. V dropped 0 bases and J dropped 2 bases, with 5 bases sitting between them. Looked up from germline, CDR1 is MNHEY and CDR2 is SMNVEV (reference sequence). CDR3 size: 14 residues. CDR3 nucleotides: TGTGCCAGCAGTTTATCAACGGCCTACAATGAGCAGTTCTTC. It specifies CASSLSTAYNEQFF.

The chain uses TRBV7-9 and TRBJ2-7; D remains unclear. Looked up from germline, CDR1 is SEHNR and CDR2 is FQNEAQ (reference sequence). CDR3 size: 14 residues. V gave up 5 bases and J gave up 4 bases, with 15 bases separating them. The CDR3 sequence is CASSPALVGYEQYF. In nucleotides, the CDR3 is TGTGCCAGCAGCCCCGCTCTCGTCGGGTACGAGCAGTACTTC.

This chain joins TRBV4-3 and TRBJ1-1; tentatively, D is TRBD1 (5 bases). The CDR3 has 14 residues. Germline values: CDR1 LGHNA, CDR2 YSLEER. V lost 0 bases to trimming and J lost 9 bases, with 14 bases between them. CDR3 DNA: TGCGCCAGCAGCCAAGAAGTAGGGGCCACACAAGCTTTCTTT. It codes for CASSQEVGATQAFF.

The CDR3 reads CSVEDHRGSEAFF. CDR3 nucleotide sequence: TGCAGCGTTGAAGATCACAGGGGTTCTGAAGCTTTCTTT. The chain combines TRBV29-1 with TRBJ1-1; 7 bases agree with TRBD1. CDR3 length: 13 residues. CDR1 SQVTM and CDR2 ANQGSEA come from the germline V gene. The ends lost 0 bases at V and 6 bases at J; junction bases unmatched: 4. Supplemented by reference TRBV29-1 and TRBJ1-1, the full variable domain reads SAVISQKPSRDICQRGTSLTIQCQVDSQVTMMFWYRQQPGQSLTLIATANQGSEATYESGFVIDKFPISRPNLTFSTLTVSNMSPEDSSIYLCSVEDHRGSEAFFGQGTRLTVV.